These 14 T cell receptor beta chains originate from one sample sequenced in a study of shared clonotypes between healthy human individuals. Here immunoSEQ multiplex PCR was the method, and the copy in TCRdb shows in-frame clones only, minus some. This table holds over a million clones, approximately 68% found once. The material sequenced was memory CD4+ T cells sorted from blood. This sample's subset: CD45RA-negative fraction. The origin of the receptors is a man between 18 and 35 years old in good health.

V is TRBV7-9 and J is TRBJ2-7; tentatively, D is TRBD2 (5 bases). The germline V gene has CDR1 SEHNR and CDR2 FQNEAQ (reference sequence). This CDR3 has 15 residues. Between the trimmed V and J ends, which lost 5 bases and 3 bases, there was a span of 17 bases. The CDR3 DNA is TGTGCCAGCAGCGATTCGTCGGGGATCGGCTACGAGCAGTACTTC. It codes for CASSDSSGIGYEQYF.

On this clone itself: Distinct nucleotide sequences in the sample also encode this CDR3. The chain recombines TRBV9 with TRBJ1-2; D gene unclear. In germline, CDR1 is SGDLS, CDR2 YYNGEE. The CDR3 loop spans 18 amino acids. The germline V and J ends were trimmed by 4 bases and 2 bases, with 24 bases remaining between them. CDR3 DNA: TGTGCCAGCAGCCCTTGGAGGCGCGGTAATCTCAGCAACTATGGCTACACCTTC. Encoded protein: CASSPWRRGNLSNYGYTF.

A word on this clone: Other nucleotide sequences from this sample produce the same CDR3. The chain is built from TRBV10-1 and TRBJ2-3; weak D call: TRBD2 (6 bases). Germline V lookup: CDR1 WNHNN, CDR2 SYGVQD (reference sequence). V lost 3 bases and J 0 bases, leaving 7 bases between the germline ends. The CDR3 is made up of 14 amino acids. The CDR3 nucleotides read TGCGCCAGCAGTGACGGGGGAAGCACAGATACGCAGTATTTT. Translated, it gives CASSDGGSTDTQYF.

A remark on this clone: Other DNA sequences from this sample encode an identical CDR3 as well. The CDR3 DNA reads as TGTGCCAGTAGTATAGATCGTGGGACGGAAGCTTTCTTT. It is translated as CASSIDRGTEAFF. The rearrangement joins TRBV19 to TRBJ1-1; perhaps TRBD1 as D (5 bases). The V end lost 0 bases, the J end lost 8 bases, and 10 bases lay between the germline ends. CDR1 LNHDA and CDR2 SQIVND come from the germline V gene (reference sequence). This CDR3 is built from 13 residues.

This clone was seen repeatedly, ten times or more. V gene TRBV10-2 combines with J gene TRBJ2-7, with 8 bases aligning to TRBD2. The V and J ends lost 6 bases and 2 bases, in that order; junction bases with no gene match: 6. CDR1 and CDR2 from the germline V gene are WSHSY and SAAADI. This CDR3 comprises 14 residues. CDR3 DNA: TGCGCCAGCAGCCGAGCGGGGGCCCCCTACGAGCAGTACTTC. Protein product: CASSRAGAPYEQYF.

This rearrangement joins TRBV6-1 to TRBJ2-3; D is unclear. V shed 6 bases and J shed 0 bases, with 10 bases lying between them. The CDR3 consists of 14 residues. Germline CDR1 and CDR2: MNHNS and SASEGT. Here the CDR3 reads CASSPQLSTDTQYF. In nucleotides, the CDR3 is TGTGCCAGCAGCCCACAATTGAGCACAGATACGCAGTATTTT.

Here the CDR3 reads CASSYTSGLHNEQFF. The CDR3 DNA is TGTGCCAGCAGCTACACTAGCGGACTGCACAATGAGCAGTTCTTC. This chain uses TRBV7-3 with TRBJ2-1; 8 positions agree with TRBD2. Germline assignment: CDR1 SGHTA and CDR2 FQGTGA. The CDR3 covers 15 residues. Trimming cost V 4 bases and J 5 bases; bases outside gene matches: 7.

The rearrangement joins TRBV10-1 to TRBJ2-7; 13 bases align to TRBD2. Germline CDR1 WNHNN, CDR2 SYGVQD (reference sequence). V trimming: 5 bases; J trimming: 2 bases; junction bases outside the gene matches: 6. The CDR3 runs to 16 residues. The CDR3 here is CASSKGLAGAPYEQYF. CDR3 bases: TGCGCCAGCAGTAAAGGACTAGCGGGGGCCCCCTACGAGCAGTACTTC.

This chain joins TRBV10-3 and TRBJ1-5; no firm D call. CDR1 and CDR2 from the germline V gene are ENHRY and SYGVKD. The CDR3 spans 15 residues. Trimming left V 0 bases short and J 7 bases short, with 13 bases between. In nucleotides, the CDR3 is TGTGCCATCAGTGAGTCCCGGAAGGGCGACCAGCCCCAGCATTTT. Residues: CAISESRKGDQPQHF.

The chain links TRBV5-1 to TRBJ2-3, with D perhaps matching TRBD1 (5 bases). V lost 4 bases and J 3 bases, leaving 12 bases between the germline ends. Germline assignment: CDR1 SGHRS and CDR2 YFSETQ. CDR3 length equals 14 residues. The CDR3 sequence is CASSMGPDTDTQYF. As DNA, the CDR3 is TGCGCCAGCAGCATGGGGCCCGATACAGATACGCAGTATTTT.

The chain combines TRBV5-1 with TRBJ2-2; D not certain. V shed 3 bases and J shed 6 bases, with 15 bases lying between them. CDR1 and CDR2 (germline): SGHRS, YFSETQ. The CDR3 runs to 15 residues. The DNA for the CDR3 is TGCGCCAGCAGCTATCTCCCAGGCACGGCCGGGGAGCTGTTTTTT. This sequence encodes CASSYLPGTAGELFF.

This CDR3 reads CASSPTSGPYEQYF. Written as DNA, the CDR3 is TGTGCCAGCAGCCCGACTAGCGGCCCCTACGAGCAGTACTTC. V usage is TRBV7-2 and J usage is TRBJ2-7; 9 bases agree with TRBD2. Germline CDR1 SGHTA, CDR2 FQGNSA. This CDR3 spans 14 amino acids. With V trimmed by 5 bases and J by 2 bases, 4 bases remained unmatched.

The chain couples TRBV6-1 to TRBJ1-1; no clear D gene. CDR1 and CDR2 (germline): MNHNS, SASEGT. V was clipped by 7 bases and J by 1 base, with 16 bases between them. The CDR3 has 15 amino acids. The DNA for the CDR3 is TGTGCCAGCATTCCGGGCGCCTGGCAGAACACTGAAGCTTTCTTT. Its translation is CASIPGAWQNTEAFF.

This chain uses TRBV5-1 with TRBJ2-5, with TRBD2 matching 8 bases. CDR3 length: 16 amino acids. The V gene's germline CDR1 is SGHRS and CDR2 YFSETQ. After removal of 6 bases from V and 1 base from J, the junction contained 11 bases not matched to a gene. The CDR3 loop reads CASTLLGGGFQETQYF. In nucleotides, the CDR3 is TGCGCCAGCACCCTACTCGGCGGGGGGTTCCAAGAGACCCAGTACTTC.